This entry is about one TCR beta chain. Antigen: not known. The data derive from a study of chemoradiotherapy in HPV16-positive cancers. Whole-study findings and limits: In HPV16-positive patients, HPV-responsive T-cell expansion tracked better recurrence-free survival.

Data came from immunoSEQ multiplex PCR; TCRdb stores just in-frame clones and leaves some out. The sample lists approximately 13,000 clones, just under 70% occurring once. The biological material was taken from a patient who underwent chemoradiotherapy. The TCR comes from a human donor with HPV-associated anogenital cancer.

CDR3 sequence: CASSSGTVLLNEKLFF. DNA for the CDR3: TGTGCCAGCAGCTCCGGGACAGTCCTCCTTAATGAAAAACTGTTTTTT. This chain uses TRBV7-9 with TRBJ1-4; TRBD1 matches at 7 bases. The V and J ends lost 4 bases and 4 bases, in that order; junction bases with no gene match: 9. The CDR3 contains 16 residues. Germline CDR1 and CDR2: SEHNR and FQNEAQ (reference sequence).